This paragraph reports one T cell receptor (beta chain). This specimen comes from a study of blood T cell repertoires in COVID-19. Study-level information: Collection of acute and convalescent COVID-19 samples took place in the United States, Italy and Spain. PBMCs, B-cell-depleted T cells, or T cells were the source of the cDNA or gDNA that made up the material.

In the original processing: Scientists estimated how many nucleated cells there were by amplifying reference gene primers. The method was immunoSEQ multiplex PCR; TCRdb's version includes in-frame clones alone and lacks a portion of them. V, J and clone size were drawn from that table, and D and trimming were deduced from the DNA. This sample has some 280,000 clones, with roughly 90% found just once. Material: peripheral blood. This receptor was taken from a woman aged 55-70 years with acute or convalescent COVID-19.

Written as DNA, the CDR3 is TGTGCCAGCAGCCCCGTCGGCGGGCGGAACACTGAAGCTTTCTTT. It yields the protein CASSPVGGRNTEAFF. V gene TRBV5-4 combines with J gene TRBJ1-1, with D unclear. V was cut by 4 bases and J by 1 base, with 14 bases left in between. CDR3 length: 15 residues. In germline, CDR1 is SGHNT, CDR2 YYREEE (reference sequence).